The T cell receptor (beta chain) described here comes from a study of OX40 agonist ivuxolimab in advanced cancers. The wider study: The patients received ivuxolimab by intravenous route every 2 weeks at 0.01 to 10 mg/kg.

This table comes from immunoSEQ multiplex PCR, and its TCRdb copy is limited to in-frame clones, with some not included. Of tens of thousands of clones in the sample, just over 90% were seen once. The material sequenced was CD4+ or CD8+ T cells sorted from blood, taken in a trial of the OX40 agonist ivuxolimab. This TCR came from an adult with an advanced solid tumor such as melanoma, head and neck, liver or kidney cancer.

This chain's CDR3 is CASGRGSSGANVLTF. The CDR3 nucleotides are TGTGCCAGCGGCCGGGGAAGTTCTGGGGCCAACGTCCTGACTTTC. The chain couples TRBV6-1 to TRBJ2-6; TRBD2 is a possible D gene (5 bases). CDR3 length: 15 residues. V was shortened by 8 bases and J by 1 base, with 12 bases between the two germline ends. Germline loops: CDR1 MNHNS, CDR2 SASEGT.